The next 28 T cell receptor beta chains were all read from a single sample in a study of cytomegalovirus exposure and HLA in healthy donors. Repertoires were generated with immunoSEQ multiplex PCR, while TCRdb's copy carries only in-frame clones and drops some. Here the sample spans a few hundred thousand clones, about 88% being singletons. Sequenced input: PBMCs. The receptors originated from a man in his late teens or twenties in good health and CMV-seropositive.

This clone has a single count. The gene calls are TRBV27 and TRBJ2-7, with D maybe TRBD2 (6 bases). The CDR3 is made up of 16 amino acids. V gave up 5 bases and J gave up 3 bases, with 20 bases separating them. Germline CDR1 reads MNHEY; CDR2 reads SMNVEV (reference sequence). CDR3 DNA: TGTGCCAGCAGTATAGATTTTACGGGAGAGGTCTACGAGCAGTACTTC. Translation gives CASSIDFTGEVYEQYF.

V usage is TRBV19 and J usage is TRBJ1-2; a weak D match, TRBD1 (5 bases). Germline-derived CDR1 and CDR2 are LNHDA and SQIVND (reference sequence). Trimming left V 6 bases short and J 5 bases short, with 16 bases between. The CDR3 has 14 amino acids. CDR3 sequence reads: CASSPGLRGYGYTF. In DNA form, the CDR3 reads TGTGCCAGTAGCCCGGGACTCCGGGGGTATGGCTACACCTTC. Together with reference TRBV19 and TRBJ1-2, the CDR3 gives the full variable domain: DGGITQSPKYLFRKEGQNVTLSCEQNLNHDAMYWYRQDPGQGLRLIYYSQIVNDFQKGDIAEGYSVSREKKESFPLTVTSAQKNPTAFYLCASSPGLRGYGYTFGSGTRLTVV.

The rearrangement joins TRBV30 to TRBJ1-1, with D unclear. The CDR3 consists of 14 residues. The V gene lost 2 bases and the J gene lost 0 bases, with 10 bases spanning the gap. Germline V gene data show CDR1 as GTSNPN and CDR2 as SVGIG (reference sequence). The CDR3 sequence: CAWSRTAMNTEAFF. CDR3 DNA: TGTGCCTGGAGTCGGACGGCAATGAACACTGAAGCTTTCTTT.

V is TRBV19 and J is TRBJ2-7, with D perhaps matching TRBD1 or TRBD2 (5 bases each). Trimming removed 4 bases at V and 4 bases at J, with 8 bases between. Per the germline V gene, CDR1 is LNHDA and CDR2 is SQIVND (reference sequence). The CDR3 has 12 residues. CDR3 region: CASSTGPYEQYF. The CDR3 DNA sequence: TGTGCCAGTAGTACGGGGCCTTACGAGCAGTACTTC.

The J gene is TRBJ2-1, the V gene TRBV2, with TRBD1 identical over 7 bases. Looked up from germline, CDR1 is SNHLY and CDR2 is FYNNEI. V gave up 4 bases and J gave up 5 bases; unmatched junction bases: 2. CDR3 length: 13 amino acids. The DNA of the CDR3 is TGTGCCAGCAGTGTCGACAGGGACAATGAGCAGTTCTTC. Its protein is CASSVDRDNEQFF.

The chain carries TRBV20-1 and TRBJ2-4; 7 bases fit TRBD2. Trimming took 2 bases from V and 15 from J; bases not matched to a gene: 7. The CDR3 is 11 residues long. The germline V gene encodes CDR1 DFQATT and CDR2 SNEGSKA (reference sequence). The CDR3 is CSARLMGGWYF. Written as DNA, the CDR3 is TGCAGTGCTAGACTTATGGGGGGGTGGTACTTC.

The table lists this clone with a count of one. The chain uses TRBV5-6 and TRBJ1-4; D is possibly TRBD1 (5 bases). Germline V CDR1 and CDR2: SGHDT, YYEEEE. The V end was cut by 4 bases, the J end by 4 bases, with 14 bases between. The CDR3 is 15 residues long. CDR3 coding DNA: TGTGCCAGCAGCCCGCTCGGGGGAAATAATGAAAAACTGTTTTTT. It yields the protein CASSPLGGNNEKLFF. The variable domain in full, with the rest retrieved from reference TRBV5-6 and TRBJ1-4, is DAGVTQSPTHLIKTRGQQVTLRCSPKSGHDTVSWYQQALGQGPQFIFQYYEEEERQRGNFPDRFSGHQFPNYSSELNVNALLLGDSALYLCASSPLGGNNEKLFFGSGTQLSVL.

This sequence joins TRBV28 and TRBJ2-2, with D possibly TRBD1 on 6 matching bases. Germline V gene data show CDR1 as MDHEN and CDR2 as SYDVKM. V gave up 3 bases and J gave up 8 bases, with 7 bases separating them. The CDR3 sequence is 12 residues long. The CDR3 region has the DNA TGTGCCAGCAGTTTCACAGGGGGGGAGCTGTTTTTT. Its protein is CASSFTGGELFF.

This clone was recorded once. The chain employs TRBV10-3 and TRBJ1-1, with D perhaps TRBD1 (5 bases). The CDR3 is 13 residues long. Germline CDR1 and CDR2: ENHRY and SYGVKD. V gave up 7 bases and J gave up 4 bases, with 13 bases separating them. In DNA form, the CDR3 reads TGTGCCATCACCCGGGGCGCGGGCACTGAAGCTTTCTTT. Its translation: CAITRGAGTEAFF.

This chain uses TRBV5-6 with TRBJ2-3; 11 bases are shared with TRBD1. This CDR3 has 18 residues. The V and J ends lost 4 bases and 4 bases, in that order; junction bases with no gene match: 14. Germline-derived CDR1 and CDR2 are SGHDT and YYEEEE. Here the CDR3 reads CASSNPVVGQGAADTQYF. Here the CDR3 DNA reads TGTGCCAGCAGCAATCCGGTCGTAGGACAGGGGGCTGCAGATACGCAGTATTTT.

This clone has more than one count but fewer than ten. This chain uses TRBV10-1 with TRBJ1-1; no firm D call. CDR1 is WNHNN, CDR2 SYGVQD, per germline (reference sequence). Trimming left V 5 bases short and J 3 bases short, with 16 bases between. The CDR3 sequence is 15 residues long. This CDR3 is CASSPHSVWDTEAFF. Written as DNA, the CDR3 is TGCGCCAGCAGTCCTCATTCCGTTTGGGACACTGAAGCTTTCTTT.

V and J are TRBV7-6 and TRBJ2-7; D call uncertain. Trimming took off 0 bases at V and 4 bases at J, with 10 bases between the two ends. There are 14 residues in the CDR3. Germline lookup yields CDR1 SGHVS and CDR2 FNYEAQ. CDR3 sequence reads: CASSLAYSDYEQYF. The CDR3 DNA is TGTGCCAGCAGCTTAGCGTACTCTGATTACGAGCAGTACTTC.

This chain uses TRBV7-8 with TRBJ2-1; D is undetermined. Trimming took off 2 bases at V and 2 bases at J, with 10 bases between the two ends. The CDR3 is made up of 15 amino acids. Germline values: CDR1 SGHVS, CDR2 FQNEAQ. CDR3 coding DNA: TGTGCCAGCAGCTTATCTAGGAACACCTACAATGAGCAGTTCTTC. It is translated as CASSLSRNTYNEQFF.

This chain connects TRBV7-9 to TRBJ2-7, with 7 bases that match TRBD2. V lost 5 bases and J lost 1; bases outside the gene matches: 2. Germline V CDR1 and CDR2: SEHNR, FQNEAQ (reference sequence). The CDR3 totals 13 residues. DNA of the CDR3: TGTGCCAGCAGCGGCGGGAGTTCCTACGAGCAGTACTTC. It specifies CASSGGSSYEQYF. The whole variable domain, filled in from reference TRBV7-9 and TRBJ2-7, reads DTGVSQNPRHKITKRGQNVTFRCDPISEHNRLYWYRQTLGQGPEFLTYFQNEAQLEKSRLLSDRFSAERPKGSFSTLEIQRTEQGDSAMYLCASSGGSSYEQYFGPGTRLTVT.

The chain has TRBV20-1 and TRBJ1-2, with a possible D match to TRBD1 (5 bases). The CDR3 has 11 residues. V was pared by 6 bases and J by 4 bases, with 9 bases between. CDR1 and CDR2 (germline): DFQATT, SNEGSKA (reference sequence). The CDR3 here is CSATGTYGYTF. CDR3 nucleotides: TGCAGTGCCACGGGGACCTATGGCTACACCTTC.

The V gene is TRBV6-5, the J gene TRBJ2-2; 9 bases line up with TRBD1. Trimming took 6 bases from V and 6 from J; bases not matched to a gene: 2. Germline V gene sequence: CDR1 MNHEY, CDR2 SVGAGI. The CDR3 is 13 residues long. As DNA, the CDR3 is TGTGCCAGCAGACGACAGGGGGCCGGGGAGCTGTTTTTT. Amino acids: CASRRQGAGELFF.

V is TRBV6-1 and J is TRBJ1-2; perhaps TRBD1 as D (5 bases). The ends were cut back, 4 bases at V and 4 bases at J, with 10 bases in the middle. Germline V gives CDR1 MNHNS, CDR2 SASEGT. The CDR3 totals 13 residues. The CDR3 loop is CASSGWGIYGYTF. In DNA, the CDR3 is TGTGCCAGCAGTGGATGGGGCATCTATGGCTACACCTTC.

The chain recombines TRBV5-1 with TRBJ2-3; 13 bases map to TRBD2. Germline values: CDR1 SGHRS, CDR2 YFSETQ. The CDR3 length is 17 residues. After removal of 2 bases from V and 2 bases from J, the junction contained 5 bases not matched to a gene. CDR3 sequence: CASSLPGLAGTTDTQYF. CDR3 in DNA: TGCGCCAGCAGCTTACCGGGACTAGCGGGGACCACAGATACGCAGTATTTT.

The V gene is TRBV6-1, the J gene TRBJ1-1; TRBD1 matches 7 bases. This CDR3 is built from 14 residues. Germline assignment: CDR1 MNHNS and CDR2 SASEGT. V was clipped by 7 bases and J by 3 bases; unmatched bases: 8. CDR3 DNA sequence: TGTGCCAGCACAAGACAGGGTCGGGACACTGAAGCTTTCTTT. Protein product: CASTRQGRDTEAFF.

The J gene is TRBJ2-1, the V gene TRBV7-2; D uncertain. This CDR3 is built from 15 residues. Germline V lookup: CDR1 SGHTA, CDR2 FQGNSA. The V gene lost 1 base and the J gene lost 0 bases, with 7 bases spanning the gap. Written as DNA, the CDR3 is TGTGCCAGCAGCTTAGATGCGAGCTCCTACAATGAGCAGTTCTTC. This encodes CASSLDASSYNEQFF.

This chain uses TRBV10-3 with TRBJ2-1, with D possibly being TRBD1 (5 bases). This CDR3 has 15 amino acids. The ends were cut back, 4 bases at V and 2 bases at J, with 12 bases in the middle. From germline, CDR1 is ENHRY and CDR2 SYGVKD. In DNA, the CDR3 is TGTGCCATCAGTGGTAAAGGGGTAGCCTACAATGAGCAGTTCTTC. Protein sequence: CAISGKGVAYNEQFF.

The gene calls are TRBV15 and TRBJ1-2; D remains unclear. With 3 bases removed from V and 6 bases from J, the gap between germline ends came to 8 bases. This CDR3 has 12 residues. In germline, CDR1 is LNHNV, CDR2 YYDKDF (reference sequence). For the CDR3, the DNA is TGTGCCACCAGCAGTCGTCTGGATGGCTACACCTTC. Residues: CATSSRLDGYTF. The entire variable domain, with the rest obtained from reference TRBV15 and TRBJ1-2, is as follows: DAMVIQNPRYQVTQFGKPVTLSCSQTLNHNVMYWYQQKSSQAPKLLFHYYDKDFNNEADTPDNFQSRRPNTSFCFLDIRSPGLGDTAMYLCATSSRLDGYTFGSGTRLTVV.

The rearrangement links TRBV30 to TRBJ2-1; no clear D gene. The V end was cut by 6 bases, the J end by 1 base, with 7 bases between. The CDR3 sequence is 12 residues long. Germline loops: CDR1 GTSNPN, CDR2 SVGIG (reference sequence). The CDR3 sequence is CACGVSYNEQFF. In DNA form, the CDR3 reads TGTGCCTGTGGGGTTTCCTACAATGAGCAGTTCTTC.

The genes are TRBV19 and TRBJ2-7; 7 bases line up with TRBD2. The J segment lost 2 bases and the V segment lost 3 bases, leaving 1 base of the junction unmatched. Germline lookup yields CDR1 LNHDA and CDR2 SQIVND (reference sequence). The CDR3 runs to 13 residues. The CDR3, as DNA: TGTGCCAGTAGTATGAGCGGGACCTACGAGCAGTACTTC. It translates to CASSMSGTYEQYF.

The rearrangement links TRBV6-5 to TRBJ1-3; unclear D gene. This CDR3 spans 15 amino acids. Germline CDR1 is MNHEY and CDR2 is SVGAGI. Trimming stripped 2 bases from V and 2 bases from J, with 10 bases between. This CDR3 reads CASSYAGFAGNTIYF. CDR3 DNA: TGTGCCAGCAGTTACGCAGGTTTTGCTGGAAACACCATATATTTT.

This clone occurred once. Other DNA sequences in the sample encode the same CDR3. The gene calls are TRBV7-6 and TRBJ1-3; D is ambiguous. CDR1 and CDR2 (germline): SGHVS, FNYEAQ. Trimming took 0 bases from V and 1 from J, leaving 4 bases between them. The CDR3 extends over 14 amino acids. For the CDR3, the DNA is TGTGCCAGCAGCTTAGCGGGGTCTGGAAACACCATATATTTT. The encoded protein is CASSLAGSGNTIYF.

The gene calls are TRBV28 and TRBJ2-2, with no clear D. The germline V gene has CDR1 MDHEN and CDR2 SYDVKM. The CDR3 consists of 12 residues. V lost 7 bases and J lost 0, with 3 bases in between. Written as DNA, the CDR3 is TGTGCCAGCATACCGAACACCGGGGAGCTGTTTTTT. Translation gives CASIPNTGELFF.

This clone has just a few counts. The chain employs TRBV18 and TRBJ2-2; 7 nucleotides align to TRBD1. V shed 6 bases, J shed 2 bases, and the junction held 6 bases outside the gene matches. The CDR3 contains 15 residues. CDR1 and CDR2 (germline): KGHSH, LQKENI. The CDR3 reads CASSTDRKNTGELFF. DNA of the CDR3: TGTGCCAGCTCTACGGACAGGAAAAACACCGGGGAGCTGTTTTTT.